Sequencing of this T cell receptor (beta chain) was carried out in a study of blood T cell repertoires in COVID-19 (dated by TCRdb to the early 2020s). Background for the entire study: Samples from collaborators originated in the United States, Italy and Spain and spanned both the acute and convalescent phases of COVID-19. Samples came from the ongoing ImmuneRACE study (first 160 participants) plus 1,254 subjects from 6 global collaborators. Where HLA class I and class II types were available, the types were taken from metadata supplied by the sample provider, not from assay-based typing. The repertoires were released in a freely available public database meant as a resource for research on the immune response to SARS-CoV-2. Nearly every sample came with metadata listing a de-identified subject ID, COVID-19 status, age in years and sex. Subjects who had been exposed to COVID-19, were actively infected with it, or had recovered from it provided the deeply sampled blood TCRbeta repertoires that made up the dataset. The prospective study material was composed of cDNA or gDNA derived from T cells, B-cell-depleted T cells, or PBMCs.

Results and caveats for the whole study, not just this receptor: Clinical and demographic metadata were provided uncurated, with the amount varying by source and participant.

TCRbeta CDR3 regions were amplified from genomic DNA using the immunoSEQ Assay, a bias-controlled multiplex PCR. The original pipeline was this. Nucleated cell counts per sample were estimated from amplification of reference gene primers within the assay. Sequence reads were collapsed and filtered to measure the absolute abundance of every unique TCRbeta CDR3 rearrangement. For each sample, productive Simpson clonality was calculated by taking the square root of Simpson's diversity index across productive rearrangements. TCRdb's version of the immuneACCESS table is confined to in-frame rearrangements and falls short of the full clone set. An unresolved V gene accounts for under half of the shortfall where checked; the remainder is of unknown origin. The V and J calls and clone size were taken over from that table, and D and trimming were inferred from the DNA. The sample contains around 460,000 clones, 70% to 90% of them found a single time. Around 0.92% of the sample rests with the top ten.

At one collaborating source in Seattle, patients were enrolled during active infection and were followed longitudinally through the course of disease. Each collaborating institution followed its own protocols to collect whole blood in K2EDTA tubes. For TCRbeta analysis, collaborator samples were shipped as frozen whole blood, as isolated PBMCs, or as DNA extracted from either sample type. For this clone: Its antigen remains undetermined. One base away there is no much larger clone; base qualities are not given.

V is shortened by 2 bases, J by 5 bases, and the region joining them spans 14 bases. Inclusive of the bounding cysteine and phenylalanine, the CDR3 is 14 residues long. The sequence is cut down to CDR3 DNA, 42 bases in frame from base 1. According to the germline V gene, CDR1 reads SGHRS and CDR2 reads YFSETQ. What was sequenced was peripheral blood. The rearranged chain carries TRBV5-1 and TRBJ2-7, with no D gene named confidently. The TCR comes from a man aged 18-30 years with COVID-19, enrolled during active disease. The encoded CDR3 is CASSFTAKSNEQYF. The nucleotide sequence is TGCGCCAGCAGCTTTACAGCCAAAAGTAACGAGCAGTACTTC.